This TCR beta chain was captured in a study of OX40 agonist ivuxolimab in advanced cancers. Germline V gene lookup returns CDR1 SGHTA and CDR2 FQGTGA. The CDR3 spans 13 residues. The germline V and J ends were trimmed by 2 bases and 6 bases, with 7 bases remaining between them. Here immunoSEQ multiplex PCR was the method, and the copy in TCRdb shows in-frame clones only, minus some. The sample gives some 65,000 clones, 89% of which show up once; around 12% is in the top ten. This TCR came from an adult with an advanced solid tumor such as melanoma, head and neck, liver or kidney cancer. The starting material was CD4+ or CD8+ T cells sorted from blood, obtained in a trial of the OX40 agonist ivuxolimab. The chain employs TRBV7-3 and TRBJ2-2, with D possibly called TRBD1 or TRBD2 (5 bases each). The CDR3 bases are TGTGCCAGCAGCTTAGAGGGGCCCGGGGAGCTGTTTTTT. Translation gives CASSLEGPGELFF.